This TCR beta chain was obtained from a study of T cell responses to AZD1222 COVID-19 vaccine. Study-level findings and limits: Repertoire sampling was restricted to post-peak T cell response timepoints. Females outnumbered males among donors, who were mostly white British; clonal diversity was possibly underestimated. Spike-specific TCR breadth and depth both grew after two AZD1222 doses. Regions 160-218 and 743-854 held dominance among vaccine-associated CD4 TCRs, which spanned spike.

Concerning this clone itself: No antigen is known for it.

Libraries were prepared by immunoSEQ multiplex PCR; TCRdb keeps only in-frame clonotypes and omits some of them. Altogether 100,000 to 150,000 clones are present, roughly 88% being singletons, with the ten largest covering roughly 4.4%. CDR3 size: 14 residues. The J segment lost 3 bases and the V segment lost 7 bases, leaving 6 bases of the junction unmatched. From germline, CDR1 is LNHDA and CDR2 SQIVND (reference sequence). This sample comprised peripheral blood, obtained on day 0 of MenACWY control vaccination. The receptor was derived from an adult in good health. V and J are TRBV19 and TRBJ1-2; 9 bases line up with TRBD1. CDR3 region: CASINRGHDYGYTF. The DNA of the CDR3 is TGTGCCAGTATTAACAGGGGGCATGACTATGGCTACACCTTC.